The rows below give T cell receptor beta chains drawn from one sample of a study of blood T cell repertoires in COVID-19. This table comes from immunoSEQ multiplex PCR, and its TCRdb copy is limited to in-frame clones, with some not included. Here the sample spans a few hundred thousand clones, roughly four fifths being singletons. Sequencing was performed on PBMCs or T cells enriched from blood (not recorded which). These receptors all stem from a woman between 50 and 59 years old who had recovered from COVID-19. Each CDR3 is given with its conserved first and last residue. The D gene is left open where the match is weak. The size entry is marked missing in some rows and otherwise reads once, few, many or a size class.

abundance	d_gene	v_gene	j_gene	CDR3aa	CDR3nt
.	.	TRBV11-2	TRBJ1-1	CASSLGYRAGAFF	TGTGCCAGCAGCTTAGGGTACAGGGCGGGAGCTTTCTTT
.	TRBD1	TRBV20-1	TRBJ1-1	CSASNSGGRAYTEAFF	TGCAGTGCTAGTAATTCAGGGGGGCGGGCGTACACTGAAGCTTTCTTT
.	TRBD2	TRBV19	TRBJ2-7	CASSTRTTPGGEQYF	TGTGCCAGTAGTACTAGGACGACCCCGGGGGGCGAGCAGTACTTC
.	.	TRBV7-9	TRBJ1-5	CASSVDTFRPQHF	TGTGCCAGCAGCGTCGATACTTTCCGGCCCCAGCATTTT
.	.	TRBV13	TRBJ2-1	CASSFGGSGVNEQFF	TGTGCCAGCAGCTTCGGAGGATCAGGGGTCAATGAGCAGTTCTTC
once	TRBD1	TRBV18	TRBJ2-5	CASSPKGQGRLETQYF	TGTGCCAGCTCACCAAAGGGACAGGGGCGGCTTGAGACCCAGTACTTC
.	.	TRBV5-5	TRBJ1-4	CASSHGTLGEKLFF	TGTGCCAGCAGTCACGGTACACTAGGTGAAAAACTGTTTTTT
.	.	TRBV12-3/TRBV12-4	TRBJ2-7	CASTPEPSYEQYF	TGTGCCAGCACGCCGGAGCCCTCCTACGAGCAGTACTTC
.	TRBD2	TRBV5-1	TRBJ2-1	CASRSEGGLAAYNEQFF	TGCGCCAGCAGGTCTGAGGGTGGGCTAGCGGCATACAATGAGCAGTTCTTC
.	.	TRBV19	TRBJ2-4	CASSRVYNIQYF	TGTGCCAGTAGCAGGGTGTACAACATTCAGTACTTC
.	.	TRBV18	TRBJ2-1	CASSPGAGAREQFF	TGTGCCAGCTCACCAGGCGCGGGGGCGCGGGAGCAGTTCTTC
.	.	TRBV5-5	TRBJ1-5	CASSLYDSSPQHF	TGTGCCAGCAGCTTGTATGACAGCAGCCCCCAGCATTTT
few	.	TRBV7-8	TRBJ2-7	CATSGSSYEQYF	TGTGCCACGAGCGGAAGCTCCTACGAGCAGTACTTC
.	TRBD1	TRBV5-1	TRBJ1-1	CASSSGGQNTEAFF	TGCGCCAGCAGCTCAGGGGGCCAGAACACTGAAGCTTTCTTT
.	.	TRBV7-2	TRBJ1-2	CASSPTEGRNYGYTF	TGTGCCAGCAGCCCTACGGAGGGCCGGAACTATGGCTACACCTTC
.	TRBD1	TRBV7-8	TRBJ1-2	CASSLWDSPNYGYTF	TGTGCCAGCAGCTTATGGGACAGCCCTAACTATGGCTACACCTTC
.	.	TRBV4-1	TRBJ2-3	CASSRQGTDTQYF	TGCGCCAGCAGCCGTCAGGGGACAGATACGCAGTATTTT
.	.	TRBV19	TRBJ1-2	CASSPRPTGAVNGYTF	TGTGCCAGTAGTCCACGACCCACAGGTGCCGTAAATGGCTACACCTTC
.	TRBD1	TRBV25-1	TRBJ1-2	CASSDPGQHYGYTF	TGTGCCAGCAGCGACCCGGGACAGCACTATGGCTACACCTTC
once	.	TRBV4-1	TRBJ2-5	CASSQALRDGETQYF	TGCGCCAGCAGCCAAGCATTGAGGGATGGGGAGACCCAGTACTTC
.	.	TRBV9	TRBJ1-2	CASSVDPGTTYGYTF	TGTGCCAGCAGCGTAGATCCAGGAACCACCTATGGCTACACCTTC
once	TRBD1	TRBV20-1	TRBJ1-1	CSASTGQINTEAFF	TGCAGTGCCAGTACGGGACAGATTAACACTGAAGCTTTCTTT
.	.	TRBV18	TRBJ1-2	CASSPGSGHYGYTF	TGTGCCAGCTCACCGGGCAGCGGTCACTATGGCTACACCTTC
.	.	TRBV5-4	TRBJ1-6	CASSLTGGGSVPLHF	TGTGCCAGCAGCTTGACGGGGGGTGGATCCGTACCCCTCCACTTT
.	.	TRBV19	TRBJ1-1	CASSIGAGATEAFF	TGTGCCAGTAGTATAGGGGCAGGGGCAACTGAAGCTTTCTTT
.	.	TRBV5-1	TRBJ1-4	CASNEGETRNEKLFF	TGCGCCAGCAACGAAGGGGAAACTCGTAATGAAAAACTGTTTTTT
.	TRBD1	TRBV18	TRBJ2-1	CASSRDSSYNEQFF	TGTGCCAGCTCGAGGGACAGCTCCTACAATGAGCAGTTCTTC
many	.	TRBV7-9	TRBJ1-1	CASSLEQSTHTEAFF	TGTGCCAGCAGCTTAGAACAGTCCACACACACTGAAGCTTTCTTT
.	TRBD1	TRBV18	TRBJ1-3	CASSPLSGQGISGNTIYF	TGTGCCAGCTCACCACTCTCCGGACAGGGGATCTCTGGAAACACCATATATTTT